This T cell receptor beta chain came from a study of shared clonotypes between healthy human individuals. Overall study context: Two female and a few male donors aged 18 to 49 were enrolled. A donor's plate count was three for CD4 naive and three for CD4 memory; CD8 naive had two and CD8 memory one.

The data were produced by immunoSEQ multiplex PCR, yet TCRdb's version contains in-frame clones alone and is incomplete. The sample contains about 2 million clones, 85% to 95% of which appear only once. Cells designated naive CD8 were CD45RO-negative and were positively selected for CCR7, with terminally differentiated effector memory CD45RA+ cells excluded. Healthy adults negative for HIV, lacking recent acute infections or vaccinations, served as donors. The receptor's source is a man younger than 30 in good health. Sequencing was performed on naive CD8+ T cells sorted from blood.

The chain's CDR3 is CAWSVGDYGYEQYF. CDR3 sequence (DNA): TGTGCCTGGAGTGTTGGGGATTACGGCTACGAGCAGTACTTC. The chain is built from TRBV30 and TRBJ2-7, with D unresolved. The CDR3 has 14 amino acids. Trimming shortened V by 0 bases and J by 3 bases, and 12 bases separated the two germline ends. Germline-derived CDR1 and CDR2 are GTSNPN and SVGIG (reference sequence).